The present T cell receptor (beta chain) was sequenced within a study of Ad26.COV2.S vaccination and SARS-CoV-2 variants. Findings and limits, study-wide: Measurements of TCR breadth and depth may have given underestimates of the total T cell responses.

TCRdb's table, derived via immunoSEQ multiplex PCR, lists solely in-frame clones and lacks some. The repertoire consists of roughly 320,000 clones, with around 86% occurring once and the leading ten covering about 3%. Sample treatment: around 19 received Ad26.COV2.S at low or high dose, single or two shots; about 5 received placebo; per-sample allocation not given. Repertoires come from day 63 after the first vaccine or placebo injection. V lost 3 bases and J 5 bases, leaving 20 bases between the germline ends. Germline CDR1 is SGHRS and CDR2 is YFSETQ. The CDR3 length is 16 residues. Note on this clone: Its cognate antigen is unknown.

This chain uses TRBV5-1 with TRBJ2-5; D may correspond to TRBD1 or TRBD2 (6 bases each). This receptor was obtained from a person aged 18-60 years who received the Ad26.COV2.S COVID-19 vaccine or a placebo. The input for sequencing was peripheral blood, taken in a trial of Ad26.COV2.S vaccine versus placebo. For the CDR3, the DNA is TGCGCCAGCAGCTATATCGGTGGAGGGGGAGGTGAGACCCAGTACTTC. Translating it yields CASSYIGGGGGETQYF. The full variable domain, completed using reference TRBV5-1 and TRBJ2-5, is KAGVTQTPRYLIKTRGQQVTLSCSPISGHRSVSWYQQTPGQGLQFLFEYFSETQRNKGNFPGRFSGRQFSNSRSEMNVSTLELGDSALYLCASSYIGGGGGETQYFGPGTRLLVL.